Below are 21 T cell receptor beta chains sequenced from a single sample in a study of CD8 T cells in ankylosing spondylitis. From the 5' RACE reads, TCRdb called clonotypes with MiXCR, one entry per CDR3 protein. The sample holds roughly 130,000 distinct CDR3 sequences, roughly 15% seen once. The sequenced material came from blood, either unsorted or a sorted T cell fraction (not recorded which). The receptors were sampled from a female donor with ankylosing spondylitis or in good health (not recorded which).

With regard to this clonotype: A much larger clone sits a single nucleotide away, making a read error possible. V gene TRBV6-2 or TRBV6-3 combines with J gene TRBJ2-1; no reliable D call. Germline lookup yields CDR1 MNHEY and CDR2 SVGEGT. Deletions cut 0 bases from V and 6 bases from J, with 9 bases between. This CDR3 comprises 14 residues. This chain's CDR3 is CASSYSHRSNEQFF. CDR3 nucleotide sequence: TGTGCCAGCAGTTACTCGCACAGATCCAATGAGCAGTTCTTC.

This clonotype was counted a few times. J is TRBJ2-5 and V is TRBV20-1; 7 nucleotides agree with TRBD1. This CDR3 region has 13 residues. Unmatched junction bases numbered 9, after V lost 6 bases and J lost 5 bases. Germline V gene data show CDR1 as DFQATT and CDR2 as SNEGSKA (reference sequence). CDR3 in DNA: TGCAGTGCCGACAGGGAAGTAGCCGAGACCCAGTACTTC. Translated, it gives CSADREVAETQYF.

This clonotype has a count of ten or more. The genes are TRBV11-2 and TRBJ2-3; D might be TRBD2 (6 bases). Germline CDR1 SGHAT, CDR2 FQNNGV. Deletions cut 2 bases from V and 1 base from J, with 19 bases between. This CDR3 has 18 residues. Here the CDR3 reads CASSLSGRLGGGTDTQYF. As DNA, the CDR3 is TGTGCCAGCAGCTTATCTGGGCGTTTGGGGGGAGGCACAGATACGCAGTATTTT.

This clonotype was picked up a small number of times. V is TRBV7-9 and J is TRBJ1-6; no reliable D call. Deletions cut 1 base from V and 4 bases from J, with 14 bases between. The CDR3 consists of 17 residues. The germline CDR1 and CDR2 sequences are SEHNR and FQNEAQ (reference sequence). Here the CDR3 reads CASSLDSGRKYNSPLHF. The CDR3 bases are TGTGCCAGCAGCTTAGATTCTGGCAGAAAGTATAATTCACCCCTCCACTTT. The whole variable domain, filled in from reference TRBV7-9 and TRBJ1-6, reads DTGVSQNPRHKITKRGQNVTFRCDPISEHNRLYWYRQTLGQGPEFLTYFQNEAQLEKSRLLSDRFSAERPKGSFSTLEIQRTEQGDSAMYLCASSLDSGRKYNSPLHFGNGTRLTVT.

Turning to this clonotype: The junction shows a germline mismatch at one end, possibly a read error. V is TRBV7-7 and J is TRBJ2-5; TRBD1 or TRBD2 may be the D gene (5 bases each). Germline V CDR1 and CDR2: SSHAT, FNYEAQ (reference sequence). The CDR3 contains 15 residues. The CDR3 region has the DNA TGTGCTAGCAGCTTAGCTGTGGGACGCCAACAGACCCAGTACTTC. Its protein product is CASSLAVGRQQTQYF.

This CDR3 is CASSEGLLGEQYF. The DNA of the CDR3 is TGCGCCAGCAGTGAGGGACTTCTCGGCGAGCAGTACTTC. The rearrangement links TRBV10-2 to TRBJ2-7, with D maybe TRBD2 (5 bases). Trimming took 2 bases from V and 6 from J, leaving 11 bases between them. In germline, CDR1 is WSHSY, CDR2 SAAADI. This CDR3 is built from 13 residues.

The chain recombines TRBV11-3 with TRBJ2-1; 14 bases match TRBD2. Germline V gene lookup returns CDR1 SGHNT and CDR2 YENEEA. The CDR3 is 16 residues long. J was trimmed by 4 bases and V by 5 bases; bases with no gene match: 4. The CDR3 protein is CASSPRTSGGYNEQFF. DNA for the CDR3: TGTGCCAGCAGCCCCCGGACTAGCGGGGGGTACAATGAGCAGTTCTTC. Using reference TRBV11-3 and TRBJ2-1 for the parts outside the CDR3, the full variable domain is EAGVVQSPRYKIIEKKQPVAFWCNPISGHNTLYWYLQNLGQGPELLIRYENEEAVDDSQLPKDRFSAERLKGVDSTLKIQPAELGDSAVYLCASSPRTSGGYNEQFFGPGTRLTVL.

This clonotype has more than one count but fewer than ten. This chain uses TRBV12-3 or TRBV12-4 with TRBJ1-1, with D perhaps matching TRBD1 (6 bases). Trimming shortened V by 2 bases and J by 6 bases, and 13 bases separated the two germline ends. The CDR3 runs to 14 residues. This CDR3 reads CASSLRGGPAEAFF. The CDR3 nucleotides read TGTGCCAGCAGTTTACGTGGGGGGCCCGCTGAAGCTTTCTTT.

This clonotype was detected only a few times. The chain is built from TRBV14 and TRBJ1-6; TRBD1 aligns across 12 bases. CDR3 size: 17 residues. Germline V gives CDR1 SGHDN, CDR2 FVKESK. Trimming removed 5 bases from V and 7 bases from J; junction bases left unmatched: 9. This CDR3 is CASSSRDRGRENSPLHF. The CDR3 nucleotides are TGTGCCAGCAGCTCCCGGGACAGGGGGCGGGAGAATTCACCCCTCCACTTT.

This clonotype was seen many times. CDR3 nucleotide sequence: TGTGCCAGCAGCGTAGGGAGCGGGAGTAGCACAGATACGCAGTATTTT. Its translation: CASSVGSGSSTDTQYF. The rearrangement links TRBV9 to TRBJ2-3; 8 bases are a match to TRBD2. This CDR3 is 16 amino acids long. V lost 0 bases to trimming and J lost 0 bases; unmatched junction nucleotides: 3. Germline CDR1 SGDLS, CDR2 YYNGEE. Based on the CDR3 plus reference TRBV9 and TRBJ2-3, the full variable domain is DSGVTQTPKHLITATGQRVTLRCSPRSGDLSVYWYQQSLDQGLQFLIQYYNGEERAKGNILERFSAQQFPDLHSELNLSSLELGDSALYFCASSVGSGSSTDTQYFGPGTRLTVL.

This clonotype was observed a few times. The genes are TRBV4-3 and TRBJ1-3; perhaps TRBD1 as D (5 bases). With 0 bases removed from V and 2 bases from J, the gap between germline ends came to 8 bases. There are 15 residues in the CDR3. Germline CDR1 LGHNA, CDR2 YSLEER. Written as DNA, the CDR3 is TGCGCCAGCAGCCAAGATATGACAGCTGGAAACACCATATATTTT. This gives the protein CASSQDMTAGNTIYF.

This clonotype was seen a handful of times. The chain employs TRBV7-2 and TRBJ2-1; D is tentatively TRBD1 or TRBD2 (5 bases each). The CDR3 is 13 residues long. CDR1 and CDR2 from the germline V gene are SGHTA and FQGNSA. Trimming cost V 0 bases and J 10 bases, with 10 bases left between them. This CDR3 is CASSLALEGEQFF. The DNA of the CDR3 is TGTGCCAGCAGCTTAGCGCTAGAGGGGGAGCAGTTCTTC.

Ten or more counts support this clonotype. The CDR3 DNA reads TGTGCCAGCAGTTTCGATACGCAGTATTTT. This translates into CASSFDTQYF. The chain joins TRBV12-3 or TRBV12-4 to TRBJ2-3, with D hard to call. The CDR3 contains 10 residues. V shed 3 bases and J shed 6 bases, with 1 base lying between them.

There are many counts of this clonotype. The chain carries TRBV20-1 and TRBJ2-3; a weak D match, TRBD1 (5 bases). The V gene lost 6 bases and the J gene lost 1 base, with 23 bases spanning the gap. The germline CDR1 and CDR2 sequences are DFQATT and SNEGSKA (reference sequence). The CDR3 runs to 17 residues. CDR3 residues: CSALTPRGLMGTDTQYF. The CDR3 DNA is TGCAGTGCACTCACGCCAAGGGGCCTTATGGGCACAGATACGCAGTATTTT.

This clonotype was counted between two and nine times. The rearrangement uses TRBV6-2 or TRBV6-3 and TRBJ1-1, with 9 bases lining up with TRBD1. Germline assignment: CDR1 MNHEY and CDR2 SVGEGT. CDR3 length: 14 residues. Unmatched junction bases numbered 4, after V lost 4 bases and J lost 4 bases. The CDR3 region is CASSFGQGFTEAFF. The DNA of the CDR3 is TGTGCCAGCAGTTTCGGACAGGGGTTCACTGAAGCTTTCTTT.

V gene TRBV7-9 combines with J gene TRBJ2-2, with D unresolved. The length of the CDR3 is 13 residues. Germline values: CDR1 SEHNR, CDR2 FQNEAQ (reference sequence). V dropped 11 bases and J dropped 3 bases, with 13 bases sitting between them. For the CDR3, the DNA is TGTGCCGTTTCGGCCGGAGACACCGGGGAGCTGTTTTTT. It yields the protein CAVSAGDTGELFF.

This clonotype has a handful of counts. As DNA, the CDR3 is TGTGCCATCAGTGAGTCGCGGACTTCATACGAGCAGTACTTC. This translates into CAISESRTSYEQYF. This chain links TRBV10-3 with TRBJ2-7; possible D gene TRBD2, 5 bases. V was clipped by 0 bases and J by 4 bases, with 10 bases between them. CDR3 length: 14 residues. Germline V gene data show CDR1 as ENHRY and CDR2 as SYGVKD.

The table lists this clonotype with many counts. This chain uses TRBV7-6 with TRBJ2-1; D is possibly TRBD1 (6 bases). Germline lookup yields CDR1 SGHVS and CDR2 FNYEAQ. The CDR3 has 13 residues. V was cut by 5 bases and J by 5 bases, with 10 bases left in between. The CDR3 spells CASSRGGNNEQFF. The CDR3 DNA follows: TGTGCCAGCAGCCGAGGGGGTAACAATGAGCAGTTCTTC.

This clonotype was seen at least ten times. V and J are TRBV24-1 and TRBJ2-1, with D uncertain. The germline gives CDR1 KGHDR, CDR2 SFDVKD. The CDR3 is 17 amino acids. Trimming left V 3 bases short and J 4 bases short, with 18 bases between. The CDR3 DNA reads as TGTGCCACCAGTGATCCACAAGGGATTGTCGGATACAATGAGCAGTTCTTC. Its translation: CATSDPQGIVGYNEQFF.

The chain employs TRBV7-2 and TRBJ2-3; D not certain. The CDR3 extends over 14 amino acids. Trimming shortened V by 4 bases and J by 4 bases, and 12 bases separated the two germline ends. The germline V gene encodes CDR1 SGHTA and CDR2 FQGNSA. The CDR3: CASSSPHTADTQYF. The DNA of the CDR3 is TGTGCCAGCAGCTCTCCCCACACCGCAGATACGCAGTATTTT. The entire variable domain, with the rest obtained from reference TRBV7-2 and TRBJ2-3, is as follows: GAGVSQSPSNKVTEKGKDVELRCDPISGHTALYWYRQSLGQGLEFLIYFQGNSAPDKSGLPSDRFSAERTGGSVSTLTIQRTQQEDSAVYLCASSSPHTADTQYFGPGTRLTVL.

This clonotype was seen at least ten times. This sequence joins TRBV12-3 or TRBV12-4 and TRBJ2-3; 11 bases match TRBD2. CDR3 size: 14 residues. With 4 bases clipped from V and 5 bases from J, the junction kept 2 bases outside the gene matches. The CDR3 nucleotides are TGTGCCAGCAGTTCGCTAGCGGGGGGAGATACGCAGTATTTT. It yields the protein CASSSLAGGDTQYF.